Shown below are 31 T cell receptor beta chains from a single sample sequenced in a study of Graves' ophthalmopathy and Graves' hyperthyroidism. RNA transcripts yielded amplified TCR beta CDR3 regions. A first-round RT-PCR used HTBI primers, followed by a second-round multiplex PCR. Using its own MiXCR run on the multiplex PCR reads, TCRdb lists one record per CDR3 protein. The sample includes fewer than 600,000 distinct CDR3 sequences, roughly an eighth of them seen just once. The sequenced material came from blood. The receptors were gathered from a woman between 25 and 40 years old with Graves' ophthalmopathy.

This clonotype was seen a handful of times. At one end the junction does not follow the germline gene, possibly because of a read error. V is TRBV6-1 and J is TRBJ2-2; D perhaps matches TRBD2 (5 bases). Germline CDR1 is MNHNS and CDR2 is SASEGT. The CDR3 has 15 residues. CDR3 bases: TGTGCCAGCAGTGAAGCGGTGGTCGGAACCGGGGATCTGTTTTTT. It codes for CASSEAVVGTGDLFF.

At least ten counts were recorded for this clonotype. The chain couples TRBV24-1 to TRBJ1-2; D ambiguous. This CDR3 has 17 residues. Germline V gene data show CDR1 as KGHDR and CDR2 as SFDVKD. V was shortened by 11 bases and J by 2 bases, with 26 bases between the two germline ends. The CDR3: CAIAAYSGEGSNYGYTF. The CDR3 DNA reads TGTGCCATCGCTGCGTACAGTGGAGAAGGATCCAACTATGGCTACACCTTC.

The chain carries TRBV30 and TRBJ2-7; 8 bases fit TRBD1. The germline V gene has CDR1 GTSNPN and CDR2 SVGIG (reference sequence). The J segment lost 5 bases and the V segment lost 4 bases, leaving 4 bases of the junction unmatched. This CDR3 comprises 12 residues. The CDR3 DNA sequence: TGTGCCTGGACAGGGGGCAGGGACGAGCAGTACTTC. This translates into CAWTGGRDEQYF.

At least ten counts were recorded for this clonotype. The chain links TRBV28 to TRBJ1-2, with D unclear. CDR3 length equals 12 residues. CDR1 and CDR2 from the germline V gene are MDHEN and SYDVKM. V was cut by 3 bases and J by 8 bases, with 10 bases left in between. CDR3 region: CASSFGASGYTF. DNA for the CDR3: TGTGCCAGCAGTTTCGGAGCGTCAGGCTACACCTTC.

This clonotype was detected many times. The rearrangement uses TRBV6-1 and TRBJ2-5; TRBD2 matches at 14 bases. Unmatched junction bases numbered 7, after V lost 7 bases and J lost 3 bases. Per germline, CDR1 MNHNS and CDR2 SASEGT. This CDR3 has 16 amino acids. The DNA of the CDR3 is TGTGCCAGCACTCGGACTAGCGGGGGGTTAAAAGAGACCCAGTACTTC. This codes for CASTRTSGGLKETQYF.

The chain couples TRBV6-5 to TRBJ2-7; 13 positions match TRBD2. V lost 4 bases and J lost 1; bases outside the gene matches: 4. The CDR3 spans 16 residues. Germline V gives CDR1 MNHEY, CDR2 SVGAGI. CDR3 DNA sequence: TGTGCCAGCAGTTCCCTGACTAGCGGGGGGTCCTACGAGCAGTACTTC. It translates to CASSSLTSGGSYEQYF.

This clonotype was picked up one time. The DNA for the CDR3 is TGCGCCAGCAGCTTGGGGGGTTCTTTTTCTCCCACGAAAGAGACCCAGTACTTC. Protein sequence: CASSLGGSFSPTKETQYF. The chain recombines TRBV5-1 with TRBJ2-5; D gene uncertain. Germline CDR1 is SGHRS and CDR2 is YFSETQ. CDR3 length: 18 residues. Trimming took off 0 bases at V and 3 bases at J, with 21 bases between the two ends.

CDR3 protein: CASSIGTMAGIGELFF. The CDR3 DNA reads TGCGCCAGCAGCATCGGGACCATGGCCGGCATCGGGGAGCTGTTTTTT. The gene calls are TRBV5-1 and TRBJ2-2; D could derive from TRBD1 or TRBD2 (5 bases each). V gave up 4 bases and J gave up 7 bases, with 20 bases separating them. The CDR3 is 16 residues long. The V gene's germline CDR1 is SGHRS and CDR2 YFSETQ.

This clonotype was seen ten or more times. The chain combines TRBV2 with TRBJ1-2, with 7 bases that match TRBD1. Germline V gene lookup returns CDR1 SNHLY and CDR2 FYNNEI. This CDR3 is built from 13 residues. The ends lost 10 bases at V and 5 bases at J; junction bases unmatched: 10. CDR3 DNA sequence: TGTGCCACCAACACCGGGACAGAATATGGCTACACCTTC. Amino acids: CATNTGTEYGYTF.

Note on this clonotype: Germline and junction disagree at one end, which may indicate a read error. The rearrangement uses TRBV20-1 and TRBJ2-7; TRBD2 matches at 12 bases. Germline V gene sequence: CDR1 DFQATT, CDR2 SNEGSKA (reference sequence). This CDR3 is built from 16 residues. The CDR3 DNA reads as TGCAGTGCTAGAGACGGACTAGCGGGAAGGTCCTACAAGCAGTACTTC. It translates to CSARDGLAGRSYKQYF.

At least ten counts were recorded for this clonotype. The chain joins TRBV5-1 to TRBJ2-5; D is undetermined. Per germline, CDR1 SGHRS and CDR2 YFSETQ. The V gene lost 2 bases and the J gene lost 3 bases, with 8 bases spanning the gap. CDR3 length equals 13 residues. The DNA of the CDR3 is TGCGCCAGCAGCTTTTTAGGAAAAGAGACCCAGTACTTC. Protein product: CASSFLGKETQYF.

This clonotype occurred many times. This chain joins TRBV10-2 and TRBJ2-7; 9 nucleotides agree with TRBD1. The CDR3 spans 15 residues. Germline V gene lookup returns CDR1 WSHSY and CDR2 SAAADI. V was pared by 3 bases and J by 6 bases, with 9 bases of the junction left unmatched. The DNA for the CDR3 is TGCGCCAGCAGTGAATTCGGACAGGGGTCTGCCGAGCAGTACTTC. Translating it yields CASSEFGQGSAEQYF.

Here the CDR3 DNA reads TGTGCCAGCAGTTTAGGGGCTTACTCTGGAAACACCATATATTTT. It encodes CASSLGAYSGNTIYF. The genes are TRBV12-3 or TRBV12-4 and TRBJ1-3, with D hard to call. Deletions cut 1 base from V and 0 bases from J, with 7 bases between. This CDR3 is built from 15 residues.

In its sample, this clonotype was seen many times. An end of the junction differs from the germline gene, which may be a read error. The genes are TRBV28 and TRBJ2-1, with 8 bases that match TRBD2. In germline, CDR1 is MDHEN, CDR2 SYDVKM. The CDR3 sequence is 14 residues long. The CDR3 is CASKTGGAYNEKFF. The CDR3 DNA sequence: TGTGCCAGCAAGACCGGGGGGGCCTACAATGAGAAGTTCTTC.

This chain links TRBV27 with TRBJ1-2; 11 positions match TRBD1. Germline V gives CDR1 MNHEY, CDR2 SMNVEV (reference sequence). CDR3 length: 15 residues. V trimming: 2 bases; J trimming: 4 bases; junction bases outside the gene matches: 3. CDR3 bases: TGTGCCAGCAGTTTAAAAGGGACAGGGGGCTATGGCTACACCTTC. Encoded protein: CASSLKGTGGYGYTF.

The rearrangement links TRBV4-1 to TRBJ2-3, with 8 bases lining up with TRBD2. Germline V lookup: CDR1 MGHRA, CDR2 YSYEKL. V was clipped by 4 bases and J by 4 bases; unmatched bases: 10. The CDR3 totals 16 residues. CDR3 sequence reads: CASSPSLSGGSDTQYF. The CDR3 coding sequence is TGCGCCAGCAGCCCATCTCTAAGCGGGGGATCAGATACGCAGTATTTT.

The rearrangement joins TRBV11-2 to TRBJ1-1; D gene uncertain. The ends were cut back, 0 bases at V and 4 bases at J, with 18 bases in the middle. CDR1 and CDR2 (germline): SGHAT, FQNNGV. CDR3 length: 17 residues. The CDR3 coding sequence is TGTGCCAGCAGCTTAGATCCAAGGATTATAGGGAGCACTGAAGCTTTCTTT. The encoded protein is CASSLDPRIIGSTEAFF.

The chain combines TRBV10-3 with TRBJ2-7; 10 bases match TRBD2. The germline gives CDR1 ENHRY, CDR2 SYGVKD. V lost 7 bases and J lost 4; bases outside the gene matches: 10. The CDR3 is 15 residues long. In nucleotides, the CDR3 is TGTGCCATCACCGCTGGGTCTAGCGGGAGATACGAGCAGTACTTC. Protein product: CAITAGSSGRYEQYF.

This clonotype was observed a few times. The J gene is TRBJ2-3, the V gene TRBV2, with TRBD2 identical over 12 bases. Germline CDR1 SNHLY, CDR2 FYNNEI. V was clipped by 5 bases and J by 2 bases; unmatched bases: 8. The CDR3 has 17 amino acids. The CDR3 DNA reads TGTGCCAGCAGTTCCCGACTAGCGGGGGACTTCACAGATACGCAGTATTTT. As protein: CASSSRLAGDFTDTQYF.

This clonotype was seen at least ten times. The chain recombines TRBV7-2 with TRBJ1-5, with D perhaps matching TRBD1 (5 bases). CDR3 length equals 14 residues. V was shortened by 1 base and J by 7 bases, with 11 bases between the two germline ends. Germline assignment: CDR1 SGHTA and CDR2 FQGNSA. Written as DNA, the CDR3 is TGTGCCAGCAGCTTAGTCCAGGGTGGCCAGCCCCAGCATTTT. Translating it yields CASSLVQGGQPQHF.

This clonotype appeared a few times. The rearrangement links TRBV12-3 or TRBV12-4 to TRBJ2-7; D gene uncertain. The CDR3 is 15 amino acids. The V gene lost 7 bases and the J gene lost 6 bases, with 22 bases spanning the gap. The CDR3 nucleotides are TGTGCCAGCACCCCCCCCGGGCCACGAACTACCGAGCAGTACTTC. Residues: CASTPPGPRTTEQYF.

The chain joins TRBV5-6 to TRBJ2-7, with TRBD2 matching over 9 bases. The CDR3 contains 16 residues. The ends lost 4 bases at V and 3 bases at J; junction bases unmatched: 11. CDR1 is SGHDT, CDR2 YYEEEE, per germline. CDR3 DNA sequence: TGTGCCAGCAGCCCAACCGGGACTAGCTCCAACTACGAGCAGTACTTC. Translated: CASSPTGTSSNYEQYF. Drawing the rest from reference TRBV5-6 and TRBJ2-7, the complete variable domain is DAGVTQSPTHLIKTRGQQVTLRCSPKSGHDTVSWYQQALGQGPQFIFQYYEEEERQRGNFPDRFSGHQFPNYSSELNVNALLLGDSALYLCASSPTGTSSNYEQYFGPGTRLTVT.

This clonotype was recorded many times. The chain uses TRBV30 and TRBJ1-2, with 8 bases that match TRBD1. The CDR3 is 13 residues long. Germline V gene data show CDR1 as GTSNPN and CDR2 as SVGIG (reference sequence). V dropped 3 bases and J dropped 8; count of bases not matched to a gene: 8. The CDR3 bases are TGTGCCTGGAGGTGGACAGGGTTACTCGGCTACACCTTC. Amino acid sequence: CAWRWTGLLGYTF.

In its sample, this clonotype was seen many times. The J gene is TRBJ2-7, the V gene TRBV5-1; no clear D gene. Germline CDR1 reads SGHRS; CDR2 reads YFSETQ. Trimming removed 0 bases at V and 3 bases at J, with 7 bases between. CDR3 length equals 13 residues. The CDR3 protein is CASSLEPVYEQYF. CDR3 in DNA: TGCGCCAGCAGCTTGGAGCCGGTCTACGAGCAGTACTTC.

This clonotype was observed at least ten times. This chain joins TRBV6-1 and TRBJ2-7; D unresolved. Germline lookup yields CDR1 MNHNS and CDR2 SASEGT. This CDR3 has 14 residues. V was clipped by 4 bases and J by 2 bases, with 12 bases between them. The CDR3 here is CASSAILGTYEQYF. DNA for the CDR3: TGTGCCAGCAGTGCGATACTGGGGACCTACGAGCAGTACTTC.

At least ten counts were recorded for this clonotype. The chain is built from TRBV12-3 or TRBV12-4 and TRBJ2-5; no clear D gene. The CDR3 sequence is 12 residues long. V dropped 6 bases and J dropped 6 bases, with 11 bases sitting between them. The CDR3 is CASRKDEKTQYF. CDR3 in DNA: TGTGCCAGCAGAAAGGACGAAAAGACCCAGTACTTC.

This clonotype was picked up many times. The V and J genes are TRBV12-3 or TRBV12-4 and TRBJ1-2, with 7 bases aligning to TRBD1. The CDR3 runs 14 residues. J lost 4 bases, V lost 2 bases, and 4 bases had no gene match. Here the CDR3 DNA reads TGTGCCAGCAGTTTAAAGGGGGCGGGCTATGGCTACACCTTC. This sequence encodes CASSLKGAGYGYTF.

Concerning this clonotype itself: Possible read error: a much larger clone is one base away. Without the conserved terminal phenylalanine or tryptophan, this CDR3 likely stems from a read error. J is TRBJ2-7 and V is TRBV29-1, with 8 bases that match TRBD1. Germline V lookup: CDR1 SQVTM, CDR2 ANQGSEA. V dropped 1 base and J dropped 8; count of bases not matched to a gene: 4. The CDR3 loop spans 12 amino acids. CDR3 region: CSVEGQGAKQYL. CDR3 nucleotides: TGCAGCGTTGAAGGGCAGGGGGCGAAGCAGTACTTG.

J is TRBJ2-2 and V is TRBV7-6, with D perhaps given as TRBD1 or TRBD2 (5 bases each). The ends were cut back, 5 bases at V and 0 bases at J, with 13 bases in the middle. Per germline, CDR1 SGHVS and CDR2 FNYEAQ. CDR3 length: 16 amino acids. This chain's CDR3 is CASSPRVGANTGELFF. CDR3 nucleotides: TGTGCCAGCAGCCCTCGTGTGGGGGCGAACACCGGGGAGCTGTTTTTT.

The chain employs TRBV6-1 and TRBJ1-2, with a weak D call TRBD1 (5 bases). With 8 bases removed from V and 4 bases from J, the gap between germline ends came to 11 bases. Germline V gives CDR1 MNHNS, CDR2 SASEGT. CDR3 length: 12 amino acids. The CDR3 DNA follows: TGTGCCAGCGCCCGGGACGGCTATGGCTACACCTTC. This sequence encodes CASARDGYGYTF.

This clonotype has more than one count but fewer than ten. The V gene is TRBV3-1, the J gene TRBJ2-5; TRBD2 matches 9 bases. CDR1 and CDR2 from the germline V gene are LGHDT and YNNKEL (reference sequence). Losses at the gene ends were 1 base for V and 4 bases for J; bases not matched to a gene: 1. This CDR3 spans 14 amino acids. This CDR3 reads CASSQVAGVETQYF. CDR3 bases: TGTGCCAGCAGCCAAGTAGCGGGAGTAGAGACCCAGTACTTC.